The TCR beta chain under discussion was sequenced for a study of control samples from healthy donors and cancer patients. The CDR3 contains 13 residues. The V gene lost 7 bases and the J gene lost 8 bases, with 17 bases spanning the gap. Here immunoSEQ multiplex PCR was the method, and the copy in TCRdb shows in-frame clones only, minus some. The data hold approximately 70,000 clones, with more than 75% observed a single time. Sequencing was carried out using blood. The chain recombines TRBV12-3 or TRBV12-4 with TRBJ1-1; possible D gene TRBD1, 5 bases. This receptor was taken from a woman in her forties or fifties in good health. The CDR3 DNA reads TGTGCCAGCATCCCGACAGCCGTCGGGGAAGCTTTCTTT. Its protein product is CASIPTAVGEAFF.